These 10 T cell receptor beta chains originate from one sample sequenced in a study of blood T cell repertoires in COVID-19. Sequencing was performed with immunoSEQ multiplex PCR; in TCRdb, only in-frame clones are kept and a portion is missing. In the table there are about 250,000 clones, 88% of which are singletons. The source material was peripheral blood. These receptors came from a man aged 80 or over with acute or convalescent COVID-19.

The CDR3 DNA reads as TGTGCCAGCAGCCCGGTATCGGTTAACGAGCAGTACTTC. Translating gives CASSPVSVNEQYF. The gene calls are TRBV7-9 and TRBJ2-7; D is ambiguous. Germline-derived CDR1 and CDR2 are SEHNR and FQNEAQ (reference sequence). The CDR3 runs 13 residues. Trimming took off 5 bases at V and 5 bases at J, with 13 bases between the two ends. The variable domain in full, completed from reference TRBV7-9 and TRBJ2-7, reads DTGVSQNPRHKITKRGQNVTFRCDPISEHNRLYWYRQTLGQGPEFLTYFQNEAQLEKSRLLSDRFSAERPKGSFSTLEIQRTEQGDSAMYLCASSPVSVNEQYFGPGTRLTVT.

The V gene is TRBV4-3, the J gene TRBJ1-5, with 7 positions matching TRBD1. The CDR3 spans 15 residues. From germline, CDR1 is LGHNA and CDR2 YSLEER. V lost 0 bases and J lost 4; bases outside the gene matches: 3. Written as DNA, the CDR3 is TGCGCCAGCAGCCAAGATCCAGGGGGAAATCAGCCCCAGCATTTT. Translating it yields CASSQDPGGNQPQHF.

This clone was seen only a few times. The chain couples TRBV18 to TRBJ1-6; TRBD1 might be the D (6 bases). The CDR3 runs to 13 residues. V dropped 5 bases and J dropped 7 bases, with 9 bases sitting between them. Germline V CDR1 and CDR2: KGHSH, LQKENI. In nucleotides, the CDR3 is TGTGCCAGCTCATCCGGACAGAATTCACCCCTCCACTTT. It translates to CASSSGQNSPLHF.

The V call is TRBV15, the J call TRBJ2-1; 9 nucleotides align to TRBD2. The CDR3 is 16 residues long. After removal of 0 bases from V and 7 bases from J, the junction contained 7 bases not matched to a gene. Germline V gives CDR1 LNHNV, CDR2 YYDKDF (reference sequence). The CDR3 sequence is CATSRDGGGAGNEQFF. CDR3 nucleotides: TGTGCCACCAGCAGAGATGGCGGGGGGGCCGGTAATGAGCAGTTCTTC.

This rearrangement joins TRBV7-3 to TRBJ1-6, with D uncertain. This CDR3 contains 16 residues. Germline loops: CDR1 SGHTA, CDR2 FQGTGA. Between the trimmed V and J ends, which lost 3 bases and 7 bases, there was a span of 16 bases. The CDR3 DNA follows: TGTGCCAGCAGCTTGACTGGAGGACCAGGCAATTCACCCCTCCACTTT. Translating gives CASSLTGGPGNSPLHF. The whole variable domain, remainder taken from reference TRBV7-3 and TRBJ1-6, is GAGVSQTPSNKVTEKGKYVELRCDPISGHTALYWYRQSLGQGPEFLIYFQGTGAADDSGLPNDRFFAVRPEGSVSTLKIQRTERGDSAVYLCASSLTGGPGNSPLHFGNGTRLTVT.

CDR3 nucleotides: TGCGCCAGCAGCCAAGAGAGGAACACTGAAGCTTTCTTT. It specifies CASSQERNTEAFF. The rearrangement links TRBV4-3 to TRBJ1-1; the D is unclear. Trimming removed 0 bases at V and 1 base at J, with 3 bases between. Germline values: CDR1 LGHNA, CDR2 YSLEER. CDR3 size: 13 residues.

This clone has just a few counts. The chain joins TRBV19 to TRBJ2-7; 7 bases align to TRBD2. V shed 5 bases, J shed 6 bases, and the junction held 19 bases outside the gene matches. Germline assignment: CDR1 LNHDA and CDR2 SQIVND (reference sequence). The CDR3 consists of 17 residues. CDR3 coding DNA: TGTGCCAGTAGTCGCGGGAGTTATTCCCCCGCGATTGGCGAGCAGTACTTC. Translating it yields CASSRGSYSPAIGEQYF.

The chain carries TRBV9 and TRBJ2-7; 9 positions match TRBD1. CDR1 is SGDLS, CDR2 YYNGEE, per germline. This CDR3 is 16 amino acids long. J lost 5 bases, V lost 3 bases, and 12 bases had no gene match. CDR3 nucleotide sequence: TGTGCCAGCAGCGCCGGGGTCGGACAGGGGAACGACGAGCAGTACTTC. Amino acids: CASSAGVGQGNDEQYF.

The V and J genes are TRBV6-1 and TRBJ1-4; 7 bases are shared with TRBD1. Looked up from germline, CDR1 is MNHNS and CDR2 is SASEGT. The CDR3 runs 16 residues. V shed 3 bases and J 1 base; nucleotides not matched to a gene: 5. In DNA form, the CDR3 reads TGTGCCAGCAGTGACAAGGGGGCAGAAACTAATGAAAAACTGTTTTTT. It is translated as CASSDKGAETNEKLFF.

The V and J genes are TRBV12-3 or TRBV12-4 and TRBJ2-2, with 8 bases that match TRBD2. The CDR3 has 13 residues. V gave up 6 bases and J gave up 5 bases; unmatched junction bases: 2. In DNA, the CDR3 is TGTGCCAGCAGGGGACTAGTAACCGGGGAGCTGTTTTTT. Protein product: CASRGLVTGELFF.